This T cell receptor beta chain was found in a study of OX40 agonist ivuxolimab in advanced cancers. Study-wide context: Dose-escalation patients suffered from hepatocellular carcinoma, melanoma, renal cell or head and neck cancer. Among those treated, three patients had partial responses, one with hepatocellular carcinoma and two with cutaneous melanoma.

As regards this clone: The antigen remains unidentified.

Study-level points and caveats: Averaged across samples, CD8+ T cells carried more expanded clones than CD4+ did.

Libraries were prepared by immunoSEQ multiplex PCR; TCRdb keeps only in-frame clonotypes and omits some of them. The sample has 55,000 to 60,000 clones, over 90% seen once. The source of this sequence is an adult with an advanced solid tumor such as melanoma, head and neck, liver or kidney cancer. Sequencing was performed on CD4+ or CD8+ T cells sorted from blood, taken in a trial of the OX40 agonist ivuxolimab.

The CDR3 DNA reads TGTGCCAGCAGCTCGGGACTAGCGGAGGAGCAGTACTTC. This codes for CASSSGLAEEQYF. This chain uses TRBV5-8 with TRBJ2-7; 11 bases map to TRBD2. Trimming took 3 bases from V and 7 from J; bases not matched to a gene: 3. The CDR3 covers 13 residues. Germline-derived CDR1 and CDR2 are SGHTS and YDEGEE.